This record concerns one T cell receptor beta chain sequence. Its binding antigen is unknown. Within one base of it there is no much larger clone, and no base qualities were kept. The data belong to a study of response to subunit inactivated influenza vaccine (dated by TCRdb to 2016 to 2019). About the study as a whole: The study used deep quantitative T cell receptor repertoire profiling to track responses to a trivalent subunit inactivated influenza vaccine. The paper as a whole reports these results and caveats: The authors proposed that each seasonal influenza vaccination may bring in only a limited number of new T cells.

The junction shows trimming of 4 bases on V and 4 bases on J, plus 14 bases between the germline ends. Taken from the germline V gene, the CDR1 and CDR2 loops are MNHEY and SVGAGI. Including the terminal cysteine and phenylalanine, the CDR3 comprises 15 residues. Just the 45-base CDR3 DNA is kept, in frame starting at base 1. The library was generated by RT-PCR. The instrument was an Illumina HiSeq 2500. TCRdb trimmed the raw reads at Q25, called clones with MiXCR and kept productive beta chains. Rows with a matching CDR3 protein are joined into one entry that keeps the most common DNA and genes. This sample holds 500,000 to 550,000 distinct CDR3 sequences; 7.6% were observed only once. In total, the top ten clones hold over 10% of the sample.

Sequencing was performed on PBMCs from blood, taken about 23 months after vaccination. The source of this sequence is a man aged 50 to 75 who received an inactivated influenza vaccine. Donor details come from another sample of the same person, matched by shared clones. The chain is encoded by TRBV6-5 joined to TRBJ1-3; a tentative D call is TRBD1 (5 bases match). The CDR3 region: CASSSTLGGGNTIYF. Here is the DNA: TGTGCCAGCAGTTCGACGCTTGGGGGGGGAAACACCATATATTTT.